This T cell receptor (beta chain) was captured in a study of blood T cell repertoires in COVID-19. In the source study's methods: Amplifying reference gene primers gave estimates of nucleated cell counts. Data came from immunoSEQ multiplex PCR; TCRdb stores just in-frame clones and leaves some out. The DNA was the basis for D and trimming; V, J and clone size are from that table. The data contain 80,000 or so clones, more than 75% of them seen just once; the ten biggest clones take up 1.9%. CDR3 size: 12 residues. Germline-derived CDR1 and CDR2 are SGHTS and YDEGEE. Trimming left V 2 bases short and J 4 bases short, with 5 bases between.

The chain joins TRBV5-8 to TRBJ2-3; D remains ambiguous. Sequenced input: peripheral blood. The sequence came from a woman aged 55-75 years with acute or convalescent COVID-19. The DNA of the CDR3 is TGTGCCAGCAGCTTAGCGTCAGATACGCAGTATTTT. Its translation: CASSLASDTQYF.